This entry lists 16 T cell receptor beta chains sequenced from one sample in a study of blood T cells in healthy people across ages. Primed by a sample-barcoded 5' primer and a J-beta primer mix, a second PCR proceeded for 7 to 11 cycles. TCRdb reprocessed the 5' RACE reads with MiXCR, giving one entry per CDR3 protein. Here the sample spans roughly 560,000 distinct CDR3 sequences, 20% to 30% being singletons. The sample was also linked to a second study, of T cells of mothers and their children.

Sequences were obtained from blood. All receptors come from a boy aged 5-17 years in good health.

This clonotype was seen a few times. The genes are TRBV27 and TRBJ2-5; possible D gene TRBD2, 5 bases. The J call is doubtful: the DNA matches TRBJ2-7 better. The V gene's germline CDR1 is MNHEY and CDR2 SMNVEV (reference sequence). The CDR3 is 15 amino acids. The DNA for the CDR3 is TGTGCCAGCAGTTTCTCCCGGGGTACCTCCTACGAGCAGTACTTC. Its translation is CASSFSRGTSYEQYF.

This sequence joins TRBV29-1 and TRBJ1-3, with D possibly being TRBD1 (5 bases). This CDR3 is 14 amino acids long. Germline CDR1 reads SQVTM; CDR2 reads ANQGSEA. Trimming stripped 0 bases from V and 2 bases from J, with 8 bases between. For the CDR3, the DNA is TGCAGCGTTGAAGATGCAGGGACTGGAAACACCATATATTTT. It codes for CSVEDAGTGNTIYF.

This clonotype came up a few times. The chain combines TRBV5-1 with TRBJ2-1; 7 nucleotides align to TRBD1. The CDR3 consists of 16 residues. V dropped 4 bases and J dropped 4; count of bases not matched to a gene: 11. Germline assignment: CDR1 SGHRS and CDR2 YFSETQ. CDR3 sequence (DNA): TGCGCCAGCAGCAGAAATACCGGGACAGAATACAATGAGCAGTTCTTC. Translated: CASSRNTGTEYNEQFF.

This clonotype was recorded a few times. This chain joins TRBV28 and TRBJ2-7; 7 bases agree with TRBD1. V lost 6 bases and J lost 2; bases outside the gene matches: 10. CDR1 and CDR2 from the germline V gene are MDHEN and SYDVKM. The CDR3 has 15 amino acids. The CDR3 reads CASSRLTGIAYEQYF. The DNA of the CDR3 is TGTGCCAGCAGCCGGCTGACAGGGATTGCCTACGAGCAGTACTTC.

V gene TRBV6-1 combines with J gene TRBJ1-1; possibly TRBD1 for D (5 bases). Looked up from germline, CDR1 is MNHNS and CDR2 is SASEGT. Trimming took off 2 bases at V and 1 base at J, with 20 bases between the two ends. The CDR3 has 18 amino acids. CDR3 bases: TGTGCCAGCAGTGAATTCCAGGGATGGGGGGGAACGAACACTGAAGCTTTCTTT. It translates to CASSEFQGWGGTNTEAFF.

This clonotype was detected a few times. V usage is TRBV4-2 and J usage is TRBJ1-6; D call uncertain. This CDR3 has 17 amino acids. Germline CDR1 and CDR2: LGHNA and YNFKEQ. With 0 bases removed from V and 5 bases from J, the gap between germline ends came to 14 bases. The CDR3 DNA sequence: TGTGCCAGCAGCCAAGAAAGTACAGAAACTGATAATTCACCCCTCCACTTT. It is translated as CASSQESTETDNSPLHF.

This rearrangement joins TRBV3-1 to TRBJ2-1, with 10 bases fitting TRBD2. Per the germline V gene, CDR1 is LGHDT and CDR2 is YNNKEL (reference sequence). The V segment lost 1 base and the J segment 5 bases; nucleotides outside the gene matches: 2. The CDR3 is 15 amino acids. As DNA, the CDR3 is TGTGCCAGCAGCCAAGGAGCGGGAGGGCACAATGAGCAGTTCTTC. Protein product: CASSQGAGGHNEQFF.

This chain joins TRBV12-3 or TRBV12-4 and TRBJ1-1; perhaps TRBD1 as D (5 bases). The CDR3 has 14 amino acids. V was pared by 2 bases and J by 4 bases, with 11 bases between. The DNA of the CDR3 is TGTGCCAGCAGTTTAAGGGGAGGGACCACTGAAGCTTTCTTT. Its translation is CASSLRGGTTEAFF.

This chain joins TRBV19 and TRBJ2-4; D not certain. This CDR3 spans 16 amino acids. CDR1 LNHDA and CDR2 SQIVND come from the germline V gene (reference sequence). V lost 3 bases to trimming and J lost 5 bases, with 17 bases between them. This CDR3 is CASSIAPSGVQNIQYF. The CDR3 DNA sequence: TGTGCCAGTAGTATTGCCCCCAGTGGTGTCCAAAACATTCAGTACTTC.

The chain combines TRBV12-3 or TRBV12-4 with TRBJ1-6; D is unclear. CDR3 length: 13 residues. Deletions cut 4 bases from V and 11 bases from J, with 12 bases between. The CDR3, as DNA: TGTGCCAGCAGTTCCGTGGGCGTGACACCCCTCCACTTT. The encoded protein is CASSSVGVTPLHF.

V and J are TRBV7-8 and TRBJ2-5; 7 bases agree with TRBD2. This CDR3 has 14 amino acids. Germline loops: CDR1 SGHVS, CDR2 FQNEAQ. Trimming took 1 base from V and 4 from J; bases not matched to a gene: 3. CDR3 region: CASSLGAGLETQYF. The CDR3 DNA sequence: TGTGCCAGCAGCTTAGGAGCGGGGTTAGAGACCCAGTACTTC.

The rearrangement links TRBV25-1 to TRBJ2-5; 7 positions match TRBD2. Near its end, the DNA agrees better with TRBJ2-7, so the J call may be wrong. Germline V gene lookup returns CDR1 MGHDK and CDR2 SYGVNS. The CDR3 loop spans 16 amino acids. This chain's CDR3 is CASSALGGGRPYEQYF. DNA of the CDR3: TGTGCCAGCAGTGCCCTGGGTGGCGGGAGACCTTACGAGCAGTACTTC.

The V gene is TRBV4-3, the J gene TRBJ2-1; 11 nucleotides agree with TRBD2. This CDR3 is built from 16 residues. The V gene's germline CDR1 is LGHNA and CDR2 YSLEER. With 2 bases clipped from V and 7 bases from J, the junction kept 7 bases outside the gene matches. CDR3 residues: CASSQKLAGVSNEQFF. For the CDR3, the DNA is TGCGCCAGCAGCCAAAAACTAGCGGGAGTTTCAAATGAGCAGTTCTTC.

This chain joins TRBV24-1 and TRBJ2-3; possibly TRBD1 or TRBD2 for D (5 bases each). Trimming stripped 5 bases from V and 2 bases from J, with 19 bases between. CDR1 is KGHDR, CDR2 SFDVKD, per germline. The CDR3 totals 17 residues. The CDR3 sequence: CATSGPSGLVYTDTQYF. The CDR3, as DNA: TGTGCCACCAGTGGGCCCTCGGGGCTCGTATACACAGATACGCAGTATTTT.

This clonotype was counted at least ten times. This chain connects TRBV29-1 to TRBJ2-7, with a possible D match to TRBD2 (6 bases). Germline V gene data show CDR1 as SQVTM and CDR2 as ANQGSEA. The CDR3 totals 17 residues. V was trimmed by 4 bases and J by 3 bases, leaving 25 bases between them. The CDR3 DNA reads as TGCAGCGTTGGTGCTCCCTCGGTACTACTGGGGGGCTACGAGCAGTACTTC. Translating gives CSVGAPSVLLGGYEQYF.

This rearrangement joins TRBV7-2 to TRBJ2-5; no clear D gene. CDR3 length: 13 amino acids. Germline V gene data show CDR1 as SGHTA and CDR2 as FQGNSA. Trimming removed 1 base from V and 5 bases from J, with 8 bases in between. CDR3: CASSLDLVETQYF. DNA of the CDR3: TGTGCCAGCAGCTTAGATCTGGTTGAGACCCAGTACTTC.